This T cell receptor (beta chain) was identified in a study of CD8 T cells in ankylosing spondylitis. Whole-study results and caveats: Disease-associated clones were CD8+ and fairly uncommon in peripheral blood. Characteristic of ankylosing spondylitis blood, it appeared, was a TCR beta motif comprising eight highly homologous variants. Disease-associated clones were reportedly significantly overrepresented in matched ankylosing spondylitis synovial fluid.

Deletions cut 4 bases from V and 4 bases from J, with 13 bases between. The CDR3 loop spans 15 amino acids. From germline, CDR1 is MNHNS and CDR2 SASEGT. The sample holds a few counts of this clonotype. The antigen remains undetermined. A single record per CDR3 protein comes from TCRdb applying MiXCR to the 5' RACE reads. This sample has approximately 300,000 distinct CDR3 sequences, with approximately 8% found just once. The TCR comes from a male donor with ankylosing spondylitis. Sequenced material: blood, either unsorted or a sorted T cell fraction (not recorded which). This chain connects TRBV6-1 to TRBJ1-4; D uncertain. The CDR3 sequence: CASSAPGGGNEKLFF. In DNA, the CDR3 is TGTGCCAGCAGTGCGCCAGGTGGTGGTAATGAAAAACTGTTTTTT.